These 16 T cell receptor beta chains were sequenced from one sample in a study of cytomegalovirus exposure and HLA in healthy donors. PCR employed 60 Vbeta and 13 Jbeta primers. Measured with immunoSEQ multiplex PCR; TCRdb has only the in-frame clones, and not every one. The sample lists 95,000 to 110,000 clones; 74% were seen once. The sequencing sample was made of PBMCs. The receptors were gathered from a woman in her forties in good health and CMV-seropositive.

This clone was detected many times. The chain joins TRBV7-3 to TRBJ1-1; D unresolved. There are 13 residues in the CDR3. CDR1 is SGHTA, CDR2 FQGTGA, per germline. V lost 2 bases, J lost 4 bases, and 8 bases lay in between. The CDR3 protein is CASSLGEVTEAFF. In DNA, the CDR3 is TGTGCCAGCAGCTTAGGGGAGGTCACTGAAGCTTTCTTT.

V and J are TRBV4-2 and TRBJ1-2; the D gene is possibly TRBD1 (6 bases). Germline CDR1 LGHNA, CDR2 YNFKEQ. The CDR3 sequence is 15 residues long. The V and J ends lost 1 base and 7 bases respectively, with 16 bases between them. The CDR3 loop is CASSQALQGKAGYTF. In nucleotides, the CDR3 is TGTGCCAGCAGCCAAGCGCTTCAGGGGAAGGCTGGCTACACCTTC.

V gene TRBV6-1 combines with J gene TRBJ1-2; TRBD1 aligns across 8 bases. Per the germline V gene, CDR1 is MNHNS and CDR2 is SASEGT. The CDR3 is 15 residues long. J gave up 2 bases and V 2 bases, and 4 bases lay outside the gene matches. The CDR3 DNA reads as TGTGCCAGCAGTGAACAAACAGGGGGAAACTATGGCTACACCTTC. The encoded protein is CASSEQTGGNYGYTF.

V is TRBV23-1 and J is TRBJ1-1, with 7 bases identical to TRBD1. TRBV23-1 is filed as an ORF, its function uncertain. The CDR3 runs to 15 residues. V was pared by 3 bases and J by 5 bases, with 9 bases of the junction left unmatched. In DNA form, the CDR3 reads TGCGCCAGCAGTCAGACCTCAGGGGGAAAGACTGAAGCTTTCTTT. Protein product: CASSQTSGGKTEAFF.

The chain is built from TRBV5-1 and TRBJ2-7; 7 positions match TRBD1. Germline CDR1 SGHRS, CDR2 YFSETQ. The CDR3 spans 14 residues. V shed 4 bases, J shed 6 bases, and the junction held 10 bases outside the gene matches. The chain's CDR3 is CASSTSDRLREQYF. For the CDR3, the DNA is TGCGCCAGCAGCACTTCGGACAGGTTACGCGAGCAGTACTTC.

The V gene is TRBV5-4, the J gene TRBJ2-2, with D uncertain. Germline lookup yields CDR1 SGHNT and CDR2 YYREEE (reference sequence). Trimming cost V 4 bases and J 9 bases, with 10 bases left between them. The CDR3 extends over 12 amino acids. CDR3 bases: TGTGCCAGCAGCCCACTCGGTCGGGAGCTGTTTTTT. It specifies CASSPLGRELFF.

This chain uses TRBV7-8 with TRBJ1-2; TRBD1 aligns across 12 bases. Trimming cost V 1 base and J 1 base; bases outside gene matches: 4. The germline V gene has CDR1 SGHVS and CDR2 FQNEAQ. This CDR3 region has 17 residues. CDR3: CASSLGDRGRFNYGYTF. The CDR3 coding sequence is TGTGCCAGCAGCTTAGGGGACAGGGGGCGTTTTAACTATGGCTACACCTTC.

Here the CDR3 reads CASSDRDRYTF. CDR3 coding DNA: TGTGCCAGCAGCGACAGGGATCGCTACACCTTC. The chain employs TRBV9 and TRBJ1-2; perhaps TRBD1 as D (6 bases). V lost 3 bases to trimming and J lost 9 bases, with 9 bases between them. The CDR3 runs to 11 residues. Per the germline V gene, CDR1 is SGDLS and CDR2 is YYNGEE.

The chain uses TRBV5-1 and TRBJ1-2, with 7 bases lining up with TRBD1. Trimming removed 0 bases from V and 6 bases from J; junction bases left unmatched: 5. The CDR3 runs to 14 residues. Germline-derived CDR1 and CDR2 are SGHRS and YFSETQ. The CDR3 coding sequence is TGCGCCAGCAGCTTGGCTGGGACAGATAATGGCTACACCTTC. Translating it yields CASSLAGTDNGYTF.

The chain joins TRBV5-1 to TRBJ2-5; D perhaps matches TRBD2 (7 bases). The CDR3 has 15 residues. Germline assignment: CDR1 SGHRS and CDR2 YFSETQ. Trimming shortened V by 4 bases and J by 4 bases, and 17 bases separated the two germline ends. The CDR3 region has the DNA TGCGCCAGCAGCCCTCCTGGGGGGGCGGGAGAGACCCAGTACTTC. Its protein product is CASSPPGGAGETQYF.

The V and J genes are TRBV19 and TRBJ2-7; possible D gene TRBD1, 6 bases. Germline V gene lookup returns CDR1 LNHDA and CDR2 SQIVND (reference sequence). The germline V and J ends were trimmed by 3 bases and 2 bases, with 14 bases remaining between them. This CDR3 comprises 15 residues. DNA of the CDR3: TGTGCCAGTAGTATGATAGGACAGCGGACCTACGAGCAGTACTTC. Its translation is CASSMIGQRTYEQYF.

A few counts support this clone. The rearrangement links TRBV5-6 to TRBJ2-7; 9 bases map to TRBD1. CDR3 size: 15 residues. Germline trimming cut 4 bases from V and 3 bases from J; bases unmatched to any gene: 8. From germline, CDR1 is SGHDT and CDR2 YYEEEE. The CDR3 loop is CASSQEGQGGYEQYF. The CDR3, as DNA: TGTGCCAGCAGCCAAGAGGGACAGGGAGGCTACGAGCAGTACTTC. Full variable domain (missing parts from reference TRBV5-6 and TRBJ2-7): DAGVTQSPTHLIKTRGQQVTLRCSPKSGHDTVSWYQQALGQGPQFIFQYYEEEERQRGNFPDRFSGHQFPNYSSELNVNALLLGDSALYLCASSQEGQGGYEQYFGPGTRLTVT.

The V gene is TRBV30, the J gene TRBJ1-1; TRBD1 is a possible D gene (6 bases). The V end lost 0 bases, the J end lost 1 base, and 21 bases lay between the germline ends. This CDR3 has 18 residues. The germline CDR1 and CDR2 sequences are GTSNPN and SVGIG (reference sequence). The CDR3 loop reads CAWSVVGDLGQQNTEAFF. The CDR3 DNA follows: TGTGCCTGGAGTGTAGTAGGGGACCTAGGACAGCAGAACACTGAAGCTTTCTTT.

The chain combines TRBV7-6 with TRBJ1-1; D may be TRBD1 (5 bases). The V and J ends lost 7 bases and 3 bases respectively, with 12 bases between them. CDR3 size: 13 residues. In germline, CDR1 is SGHVS, CDR2 FNYEAQ. CDR3 DNA: TGTGCCAGCAAAGCCAGGGTGGACACTGAAGCTTTCTTT. It codes for CASKARVDTEAFF.

This clone has a handful of counts. The V call is TRBV2, the J call TRBJ1-1; TRBD1 is a possible D gene (5 bases). This CDR3 has 13 residues. The germline V and J ends were trimmed by 4 bases and 6 bases, with 12 bases remaining between them. Germline-derived CDR1 and CDR2 are SNHLY and FYNNEI. The CDR3 nucleotides read TGTGCCAGCAGTGGGGGGGTAAGGTCTGAAGCTTTCTTT. This codes for CASSGGVRSEAFF.

This clone is a singleton in its sample. This chain links TRBV27 with TRBJ2-6; 7 nucleotides agree with TRBD1. The germline V gene encodes CDR1 MNHEY and CDR2 SMNVEV (reference sequence). V lost 4 bases and J lost 0; bases outside the gene matches: 6. The CDR3 is 17 residues long. CDR3 nucleotides: TGTGCCAGCAGTTCTGACAGGGCCATCTCTGGGGCCAACGTCCTGACTTTC. Translation gives CASSSDRAISGANVLTF.